Each of the 16 T cell receptor beta chains below was sequenced from the same sample in a study of CD8+ T cells in alopecia areata. Treatment indicated: oral pan-JAK inhibitor, 5-10 mg twice daily. Extraction and reverse transcription of RNA yielded cDNA as the sequencing template. Assay: immunoSEQ multiplex PCR; the TCRdb copy retains only in-frame clones and omits some. The sample has tens of thousands of clones, approximately 66% seen once. The sample consisted of CD8+ T cells sorted from blood, taken at week 24, from a patient treated with tofacitinib. The receptors come from a human donor with alopecia areata.

The CDR3 loop reads CASSQDLSYNEQFF. The CDR3 DNA follows: TGCGCCAGCAGCCAAGATTTGAGCTACAATGAGCAGTTCTTC. The chain combines TRBV4-3 with TRBJ2-1; no firm D call. The CDR3 has 14 amino acids. Trimming took off 0 bases at V and 3 bases at J, with 6 bases between the two ends. CDR1 and CDR2 from the germline V gene are LGHNA and YSLEER.

This clone was picked up a small number of times. The V call is TRBV11-2, the J call TRBJ2-7; 9 positions agree with TRBD2. The length of the CDR3 is 15 residues. V trimming: 5 bases; J trimming: 2 bases; junction bases outside the gene matches: 7. Germline V gene data show CDR1 as SGHAT and CDR2 as FQNNGV. CDR3 loop: CASSDSGGPPYEQYF. Here the CDR3 DNA reads TGTGCCAGCAGCGATAGCGGGGGTCCCCCCTACGAGCAGTACTTC. Drawing the rest from reference TRBV11-2 and TRBJ2-7, the complete variable domain is EAGVAQSPRYKIIEKRQSVAFWCNPISGHATLYWYQQILGQGPKLLIQFQNNGVVDDSQLPKDRFSAERLKGVDSTLKIQPAKLEDSAVYLCASSDSGGPPYEQYFGPGTRLTVT.

A single count supports this clone. This rearrangement joins TRBV27 to TRBJ1-1; unclear D gene. The CDR3 contains 14 residues. Deletions cut 0 bases from V and 5 bases from J, with 10 bases between. Germline V CDR1 and CDR2: MNHEY, SMNVEV (reference sequence). Here the CDR3 reads CASSLSPGGTEAFF. The CDR3 nucleotides read TGTGCCAGCAGTTTATCGCCGGGAGGGACTGAAGCTTTCTTT.

V and J are TRBV5-1 and TRBJ2-2; tentatively, D is TRBD1 (6 bases). Germline lookup yields CDR1 SGHRS and CDR2 YFSETQ. The ends were cut back, 2 bases at V and 1 base at J, with 9 bases in the middle. The CDR3 loop spans 15 amino acids. Written as DNA, the CDR3 is TGCGCCAGCAGCTTCAAACAGGGGAACACCGGGGAGCTGTTTTTT. Translated, it gives CASSFKQGNTGELFF.

A remark on this clone: One base away lies a much larger clone, so this may be a sequencing read error. As DNA, the CDR3 is TGTGCCAGCAGCGGTCCGAACACCGGGGAGCTGTTTTTT. This codes for CASSGPNTGELFF. The rearrangement links TRBV9 to TRBJ2-2; D is unresolved. The CDR3 length is 13 residues. V lost 3 bases, J lost 0 bases, and 3 bases lay in between. CDR1 and CDR2 (germline): SGDLS, YYNGEE. The complete variable domain, with remaining parts taken from reference TRBV9 and TRBJ2-2, reads DSGVTQTPKHLITATGQRVTLRCSPRSGDLSVYWYQQSLDQGLQFLIQYYNGEERAKGNILERFSAQQFPDLHSELNLSSLELGDSALYFCASSGPNTGELFFGEGSRLTVL.

The rearrangement links TRBV7-9 to TRBJ2-7; TRBD2 might be the D (6 bases). Trimming pared 5 bases from V and 5 bases from J, leaving 19 bases between. CDR1 and CDR2 (germline): SEHNR, FQNEAQ (reference sequence). The CDR3 sequence is 15 residues long. The CDR3 loop reads CASSPAPGASHEQYF. For the CDR3, the DNA is TGTGCCAGCAGCCCCGCCCCGGGAGCCAGCCACGAGCAGTACTTC. The full variable domain, its missing parts supplied by reference TRBV7-9 and TRBJ2-7, is DTGVSQNPRHKITKRGQNVTFRCDPISEHNRLYWYRQTLGQGPEFLTYFQNEAQLEKSRLLSDRFSAERPKGSFSTLEIQRTEQGDSAMYLCASSPAPGASHEQYFGPGTRLTVT.

This clone has just a few counts. This sequence joins TRBV19 and TRBJ2-1, with D uncertain. Germline-derived CDR1 and CDR2 are LNHDA and SQIVND (reference sequence). The CDR3 extends over 16 amino acids. With 0 bases removed from V and 8 bases from J, the gap between germline ends came to 17 bases. The CDR3 sequence: CASSIEAAPSPDEQFF. CDR3 DNA sequence: TGTGCCAGTAGTATAGAGGCTGCACCAAGTCCCGATGAGCAGTTCTTC.

The rearrangement joins TRBV27 to TRBJ1-5, with 9 positions matching TRBD1. J lost 9 bases, V lost 4 bases, and 7 bases had no gene match. The CDR3 extends over 14 amino acids. Germline lookup yields CDR1 MNHEY and CDR2 SMNVEV (reference sequence). CDR3 coding DNA: TGTGCCAGCAGTTCCACAGGGGGCTCCTCGCCCCAGCATTTT. The encoded protein is CASSSTGGSSPQHF.

The V call is TRBV4-3, the J call TRBJ2-1; TRBD2 might be the D (7 bases). This CDR3 region has 16 residues. Trimming left V 0 bases short and J 5 bases short, with 14 bases between. In germline, CDR1 is LGHNA, CDR2 YSLEER. CDR3 nucleotide sequence: TGCGCCAGCAGCCAAGAAGGGGGGGGTCAGCACAATGAGCAGTTCTTC. Its protein is CASSQEGGGQHNEQFF.

The chain uses TRBV27 and TRBJ2-7; D assignment may be TRBD1 or TRBD2 (5 bases each). Trimming removed 0 bases at V and 1 base at J, with 10 bases between. CDR3 length: 15 residues. Germline assignment: CDR1 MNHEY and CDR2 SMNVEV (reference sequence). DNA for the CDR3: TGTGCCAGCAGTTTATCTTCGGGACCGTCCTACGAGCAGTACTTC. It yields the protein CASSLSSGPSYEQYF.

Note on this clone: The same CDR3 arises from other DNA sequences in this sample as well. V usage is TRBV4-1 and J usage is TRBJ2-7, with D uncertain. V was cut by 1 base and J by 3 bases, with 7 bases left in between. Germline assignment: CDR1 MGHRA and CDR2 YSYEKL. The CDR3 length is 13 residues. Here the CDR3 reads CASSQASGYEQYF. The DNA for the CDR3 is TGCGCCAGCAGCCAAGCGTCGGGCTACGAGCAGTACTTC.

The chain couples TRBV9 to TRBJ2-1; 8 positions match TRBD1. Losses at the gene ends were 0 bases for V and 0 bases for J; bases not matched to a gene: 5. This CDR3 has 17 residues. CDR1 is SGDLS, CDR2 YYNGEE, per germline. The CDR3 DNA sequence: TGTGCCAGCAGCGTAGAACAGGGGGGAAGCTCCTACAATGAGCAGTTCTTC. Its translation is CASSVEQGGSSYNEQFF.

This clone was recorded a few times. The CDR3 DNA follows: TGTGCCAGTATCGACTCCAGGGCGGTCCACGAGCAGTACTTC. Translated, it gives CASIDSRAVHEQYF. This chain links TRBV2 with TRBJ2-7; maybe TRBD1 (5 bases). The CDR3 sequence is 14 residues long. Trimming stripped 9 bases from V and 5 bases from J, with 20 bases between. CDR1 is SNHLY and CDR2 is FYNNEI in the germline V gene. The full variable domain, in which reference TRBV2 and TRBJ2-7 provide the parts outside the CDR3, is EPEVTQTPSHQVTQMGQEVILRCVPISNHLYFYWYRQILGQKVEFLVSFYNNEISEKSEIFDDQFSVERPDGSNFTLKIRSTKLEDSAMYFCASIDSRAVHEQYFGPGTRLTVT.

The V gene is TRBV7-9, the J gene TRBJ2-1; D uncertain. This CDR3 is built from 14 residues. Germline V gene lookup returns CDR1 SEHNR and CDR2 FQNEAQ (reference sequence). Trimming removed 4 bases from V and 5 bases from J, with 12 bases in between. The CDR3 bases are TGTGCCAGCAGCTCCTCCGGGCCCCACAATGAGCAGTTCTTC. Translation gives CASSSSGPHNEQFF. The complete variable domain, with remaining parts taken from reference TRBV7-9 and TRBJ2-1, reads DTGVSQNPRHKITKRGQNVTFRCDPISEHNRLYWYRQTLGQGPEFLTYFQNEAQLEKSRLLSDRFSAERPKGSFSTLEIQRTEQGDSAMYLCASSSSGPHNEQFFGPGTRLTVL.

This clone was seen a few times. The chain joins TRBV9 to TRBJ1-5, with D tentatively TRBD1 (6 bases). Trimming stripped 3 bases from V and 1 base from J, with 11 bases between. The CDR3 length is 15 residues. Germline assignment: CDR1 SGDLS and CDR2 YYNGEE. The CDR3 region has the DNA TGTGCCAGCAGCGCACAGGGATGGAGCAATCAGCCCCAGCATTTT. Translation: CASSAQGWSNQPQHF. Full variable domain (rest looked up from reference TRBV9 and TRBJ1-5): DSGVTQTPKHLITATGQRVTLRCSPRSGDLSVYWYQQSLDQGLQFLIQYYNGEERAKGNILERFSAQQFPDLHSELNLSSLELGDSALYFCASSAQGWSNQPQHFGDGTRLSIL.

This clone was recorded a few times. The chain joins TRBV29-1 to TRBJ2-1; 7 bases map to TRBD1. This CDR3 spans 15 amino acids. Germline V CDR1 and CDR2: SQVTM, ANQGSEA. With 5 bases clipped from V and 0 bases from J, the junction kept 7 bases outside the gene matches. The CDR3 sequence is CSVRGGSSSYNEQFF. The CDR3 DNA reads TGCAGCGTTAGAGGGGGCTCCTCCTCCTACAATGAGCAGTTCTTC.